The rows below give T cell receptor beta chains drawn from one sample of a study of blood T cell repertoires in COVID-19. TCRdb's table, derived via immunoSEQ multiplex PCR, lists solely in-frame clones and lacks some. This sample has about 200,000 clones, with 75% to 85% found just once. The material sequenced was peripheral blood. The receptor set was obtained from a human donor in a cohort sampled during active COVID-19. Both conserved end residues are part of each CDR3. Each record gives: V gene, J gene, CDR3 protein.

>TRBV5-6|TRBJ2-5
CASSFYSHWSSETQYF
>TRBV28|TRBJ2-2
CASSSTGGALRAGELFF
>TRBV28|TRBJ1-5
CASSSPQTRAGNQPQHF
>TRBV24-1|TRBJ2-1
CATSTRTDSYNEQFF
>TRBV3-1/TRBV3-2|TRBJ1-3
CASSRNPGEGNTIYF
>TRBV10-3|TRBJ2-7
CAISALGAGSYEQYF
>TRBV28|TRBJ2-1
CASHLSGGAVNEQFF
>TRBV6-5|TRBJ2-2
CASDRDRAAGELFF
>TRBV5-4|TRBJ1-4
CASSLAQGFNEKLFF
>TRBV28|TRBJ2-5
CASSYLETQYF
>TRBV10-3|TRBJ1-1
CAISGGGTEAFF
>TRBV5-1|TRBJ2-7
CASSPGGSGGYEQYF
>TRBV7-2|TRBJ2-7
CASSLVNTGVNEQYF
>TRBV21-1|TRBJ2-3
CASSKVVGVRAMAGGPDTQYF
>TRBV6-4|TRBJ2-1
CASSDSGWGLAGNNEQFF
>TRBV5-4|TRBJ1-2
CASSAGQGKVGDYGYTF